This TCR beta chain was obtained from a study of CD8 T cell repertoires and HIV-1 epitope variants. Study details: T cells were stimulated with Twenty-five Gag and Nef peptides separately. Tested: three Gag epitope families, Nef HW9 and YT9. IL-2, IL-7 and IL-15 were added on days 3 and 7 of approximately ten-day cultures. Equal numbers of autologous T cell-negative cells presented antigen to enriched T cells.

In the case of this clone: Its antigen remains unknown.

TCRdb's copy holds only in-frame clones and misses some; the assay was immunoSEQ multiplex PCR. The sample consists of some 1,700 clones, roughly 73% of them appearing once. The material sequenced was cultured CD8+ T cells derived from PBMCs. This receptor was identified in a male donor with HIV.

For the CDR3, the DNA is TGTGCCAGCAGTCGACAGGGGGCGAGTGAGCAGTACTTC. Protein product: CASSRQGASEQYF. The V gene is TRBV2, the J gene TRBJ2-7; TRBD1 matches at 10 bases. The trim removed 5 bases at V and 7 bases at J, leaving 5 bases unmatched. Per germline, CDR1 SNHLY and CDR2 FYNNEI. This CDR3 has 13 residues.